This paragraph covers one T cell receptor beta chain sequence. The record originates from a study of blood T cell repertoires in COVID-19. Clones were sequenced by immunoSEQ multiplex PCR, and TCRdb holds only the in-frame ones, with some missing. The sample records 85,000 to 100,000 clones, 90% being singletons. Specimen: peripheral blood. This receptor was taken from a man between 60 and 75 years old with acute or convalescent COVID-19.

This CDR3 reads CASSLDGPTGLTEAFF. CDR3 sequence (DNA): TGTGCCAGCAGCTTAGATGGGCCGACAGGGCTCACTGAAGCTTTCTTT. The chain links TRBV7-2 to TRBJ1-1, with 7 positions matching TRBD1. The length of the CDR3 is 16 residues. With 1 base clipped from V and 4 bases from J, the junction kept 9 bases outside the gene matches. The germline CDR1 and CDR2 sequences are SGHTA and FQGNSA. Full variable domain (missing parts from reference TRBV7-2 and TRBJ1-1): GAGVSQSPSNKVTEKGKDVELRCDPISGHTALYWYRQSLGQGLEFLIYFQGNSAPDKSGLPSDRFSAERTGGSVSTLTIQRTQQEDSAVYLCASSLDGPTGLTEAFFGQGTRLTVV.